The following is a TCR beta chain sequence with its context. This clonotype has ten or more counts. What antigen it recognizes has not been identified. One base away there is no much larger clone; base qualities are not given. The record originates from a study of identical twins (TCRdb year 2016). Regarding the research as a whole: TCR alpha and beta repertoires from monozygotic twins, unrelated adults of various ages and cord blood were deep-sequenced to test whether fetal clonotypes persist. To rule out contamination, replicate twin experiments were performed at different times with different library preparation protocols. Study-wide conclusions, independent of this receptor: Fewer insertions were carried by abundant cord blood beta clonotypes, a similar but weaker trend appeared in young adult naive repertoires, and no such trend appeared in memory repertoires. Conclusions relied on cross-sectional statistical analysis, since the same donors could not be followed over many years. Compared with coincidental sharing between unrelated individuals, an excess of low generation-probability sequences was observed among out-of-frame TCR alpha sequences shared between twins. The excess sharing between twins in beta out-of-frame sequences was weaker because fewer shared sequences reduced the signal-to-noise ratio. Out-of-frame TCR alpha sharing in monozygotic twins was systematically underestimated by recombination models, whereas sharing between unrelated individuals was in agreement with the recombination models. Zero-insertion analyses could be partly confounded by invariant T cells such as MAIT and iNKT, though diverse VJ usage argued against such confounding for most clonotypes.

All donors were healthy Caucasians. The twin cohort consisted of three pairs of female monozygotic twins, all aged roughly 18 to 30 years. Positive isolation kits from Invitrogen were used to isolate CD4+ and CD8+ T cell populations. To prepare the library, 5' RACE was applied. Instrument used: Illumina HiSeq 2000. Template switching added a universal primer binding site, and the final cDNA carried a unique molecular identifier that allowed TCR cDNA molecules to be counted accurately. First-strand cDNA for TCR alpha and beta chains was synthesized from specific primers in the conserved constant-segment region. To control for contamination, every cDNA library carried two barcodes: a SMART-Mk sample barcode plus Illumina barcodes. TruSeq adapter sequences, together with Illumina sample barcodes, were added in two successive PCR steps. The Illumina HiSeq platform was used with custom primers to sequence TCR alpha and beta cDNA libraries. The published analysis was carried out like this. MiGEC processed the raw reads to extract unique molecular identifiers, while MiXCR was used to determine the CDR3 positions. Recombination models were inferred per individual with the repgenHMM and IGoR tools using an EM algorithm. Shared clonotypes were analyzed with the tcR package in R, and sharing was normalized by the product of cloneset sizes. Out-of-frame nonproductive sequences were analyzed to study raw recombination free of thymic and clonal selection effects. TCRdb applied fastp at Q25 and MiXCR to the public reads, then kept only in-frame beta chains. Entries are consolidated by CDR3 protein sequence, retaining the most common genes and DNA. In this record, the V and J calls reflect TCRdb's handling and not the investigators' own analysis. Present in this sample are approximately 220,000 distinct CDR3 sequences, approximately 7.3% of which were seen just once. The ten largest clones represent about 5.8% of the sample.

The same data also went into a second study, on yellow fever vaccine responses in identical twins. Per that second paper: According to the authors, in identical twins the way T cells responded to vaccination appeared partly convergent and partly personalized. Focusing on identical twins, the study followed the T cell clones that responded to the vaccine, and did so with precision.

Sequencing was done on a sample of CD8+ T cells sorted from blood. This TCR was sampled from a woman aged 18-35 years in good health.

The CDR3 loop reads CASGLGRDGWYEQYF. The DNA sequence follows: TGTGCTAGTGGTTTGGGCCGGGACGGATGGTACGAGCAGTACTTC. The receptor chain draws on TRBV12-5 and TRBJ2-7; the D gene is possibly TRBD1 or TRBD2, with 5 bases matching each. CDR1 is given as LGHNT and CDR2 as FRNRAP, both from the germline V gene. The CDR3 runs 15 residues from the cysteine to the phenylalanine. The read is trimmed to its CDR3 DNA, 45 bases read in frame from base 1. Trimming at the junction amounts to 1 base on V and 4 bases on J, and the germline ends lie 14 bases apart.